One and the same sample provided the 29 T cell receptor beta chains below, sequenced in a study of blood T cells in healthy people across ages. A sample-barcoded 5' primer and a J-beta primer mix were used in a second PCR of about 7 to 12 cycles. Each CDR3 protein is one row after TCRdb ran MiXCR on the 5' RACE reads. The table records around 1.5 million distinct CDR3 sequences, about 43% of them present only once. The source material was blood. The receptors were gathered from a woman between 18 and 29 years old in good health.

The gene calls are TRBV20-1 and TRBJ2-1, with 7 bases aligning to TRBD1. The CDR3 has 16 residues. Germline V gene lookup returns CDR1 DFQATT and CDR2 SNEGSKA (reference sequence). V shed 0 bases, J shed 2 bases, and the junction held 7 bases outside the gene matches. This CDR3 reads CSARDTRQGAYNEQFF. For the CDR3, the DNA is TGCAGTGCTAGAGATACCAGGCAGGGGGCCTACAATGAGCAGTTCTTC.

The chain links TRBV6-6 to TRBJ1-4; tentatively, D is TRBD1 (6 bases). Germline values: CDR1 MNHNY, CDR2 SVGAGI (reference sequence). The CDR3 sequence is 13 residues long. Trimming took 8 bases from V and 8 from J, leaving 15 bases between them. The CDR3 reads CASWAGVGEKLFF. In DNA, the CDR3 is TGTGCCAGCTGGGCAGGGGTTGGGGAAAAACTGTTTTTT.

The V and J genes are TRBV12-3 or TRBV12-4 and TRBJ2-3; 9 bases align to TRBD2. The CDR3 has 16 residues. Germline trimming cut 3 bases from V and 6 bases from J; bases unmatched to any gene: 10. The chain's CDR3 is CASSLWRGGLGDTQYF. In DNA, the CDR3 is TGTGCCAGCAGTTTGTGGCGGGGGGGCTTGGGTGATACGCAGTATTTT.

The chain is built from TRBV18 and TRBJ2-1; D is ambiguous. The CDR3 sequence is 14 residues long. Germline V gene sequence: CDR1 KGHSH, CDR2 LQKENI. The germline V and J ends were trimmed by 4 bases and 0 bases, with 7 bases remaining between them. CDR3 sequence (DNA): TGTGCCAGCTCACGGGCACCCTCCTACAATGAGCAGTTCTTC. It encodes CASSRAPSYNEQFF.

V gene TRBV30 combines with J gene TRBJ2-5, with a possible D match to TRBD2 (6 bases). The CDR3 loop spans 12 amino acids. The germline V gene has CDR1 GTSNPN and CDR2 SVGIG (reference sequence). Trimming pared 4 bases from V and 4 bases from J, leaving 10 bases between. CDR3 sequence (DNA): TGTGCCTGGACTACTAGCCGAGAGACCCAGTACTTC. Amino acid sequence: CAWTTSRETQYF.

This chain uses TRBV20-1 with TRBJ1-2, with D possibly matching TRBD1 (6 bases). Between the trimmed V and J ends, which lost 5 bases and 8 bases, there was a span of 21 bases. This CDR3 is built from 14 residues. Looked up from germline, CDR1 is DFQATT and CDR2 is SNEGSKA (reference sequence). The CDR3 sequence: CSAPKGGRLEGYTF. The CDR3 DNA sequence: TGCAGTGCTCCTAAGGGGGGGCGTTTAGAAGGCTACACCTTC.

This clonotype appeared a few times. V usage is TRBV6-2 or TRBV6-3 and J usage is TRBJ2-7; no clear D. The germline gives CDR1 MNHEY, CDR2 SVGEGT. V was cut by 7 bases and J by 0 bases, with 13 bases left in between. The CDR3 is 14 residues long. In nucleotides, the CDR3 is TGTGCCAGCATGAGGCGGTGGAACTCCTACGAGCAGTACTTC. Encoded protein: CASMRRWNSYEQYF.

The table lists this clonotype with many counts. Compared with germline, one end of the junction differs, possibly owing to a read error. The DNA for the CDR3 is TGTGCCAGCAGCTTGGACAGGATCTACGAGCAGTACTTC. It translates to CASSLDRIYEQYF. The chain couples TRBV5-1 to TRBJ2-7; 7 nucleotides line up with TRBD1. Germline V CDR1 and CDR2: SGHRS, YFSETQ. This CDR3 is built from 13 residues.

The rearrangement joins TRBV19 to TRBJ2-5; 8 bases fit TRBD1. This CDR3 is 14 amino acids long. Germline-derived CDR1 and CDR2 are LNHDA and SQIVND (reference sequence). After removal of 3 bases from V and 11 bases from J, the junction contained 11 bases not matched to a gene. CDR3 region: CASSMVDRDNEQYF. The DNA of the CDR3 is TGTGCCAGTAGTATGGTGGACAGGGACAATGAGCAGTACTTC.

This clonotype has more than one count but fewer than ten. The V gene is TRBV3-1, the J gene TRBJ2-7, with 12 bases that match TRBD2. The CDR3 has 16 residues. Trimming took 4 bases from V and 0 from J; bases not matched to a gene: 4. Germline CDR1 is LGHDT and CDR2 is YNNKEL (reference sequence). The CDR3 protein is CASSRGLAGLSYEQYF. The CDR3 DNA reads TGTGCCAGCAGCCGGGGACTAGCGGGCCTCTCCTACGAGCAGTACTTC.

The chain carries TRBV3-1 and TRBJ2-7; D remains unclear. CDR3 length: 14 amino acids. The V end was cut by 1 base, the J end by 2 bases, with 9 bases between. Germline CDR1 LGHDT, CDR2 YNNKEL (reference sequence). The CDR3 here is CASSQGTFPYEQYF. CDR3 in DNA: TGTGCCAGCAGCCAAGGGACCTTCCCCTACGAGCAGTACTTC.

The J gene is TRBJ2-2, the V gene TRBV12-3 or TRBV12-4, with 9 bases identical to TRBD1. The CDR3 runs 15 residues. V lost 6 bases to trimming and J lost 4 bases; unmatched junction nucleotides: 6. CDR3: CASRDRDRVTGELFF. In DNA form, the CDR3 reads TGTGCCAGCAGGGACAGGGACAGGGTCACCGGGGAGCTGTTTTTT.

The chain has TRBV12-3 or TRBV12-4 and TRBJ2-2; tentative D call: TRBD2 (6 bases). V lost 7 bases, J lost 4 bases, and 16 bases lay in between. The CDR3 contains 15 residues. DNA for the CDR3: TGTGCCAGCACCCTTGGGGCGGGGAGCACCGGGGAGCTGTTTTTT. Translation: CASTLGAGSTGELFF.

The chain uses TRBV20-1 and TRBJ1-1; the D gene is possibly TRBD1 (5 bases). CDR1 and CDR2 (germline): DFQATT, SNEGSKA (reference sequence). The CDR3 consists of 13 residues. Deletions cut 2 bases from V and 10 bases from J, with 17 bases between. In nucleotides, the CDR3 is TGCAGTGCTAGACAAATCTCAGGGAGTGGAGCTTTCTTT. This codes for CSARQISGSGAFF.

In regard to this clonotype: The junction and the germline gene differ at one end; a read error may be behind it. The V call is TRBV4-1, the J call TRBJ1-6, with D tentatively TRBD1 (6 bases). The germline CDR1 and CDR2 sequences are MGHRA and YSYEKL. CDR3 length: 16 amino acids. This CDR3 is CASSQKTGGAQSLLHF. CDR3 DNA sequence: TGCGCCAGCAGCCAAAAAACGGGGGGCGCGCAATCACTCCTCCACTTT.

The CDR3 protein is CASSVGEGRNQPQHF. The CDR3 DNA follows: TGTGCCAGCAGCGTAGGGGAGGGGCGGAATCAGCCCCAGCATTTT. The chain couples TRBV9 to TRBJ1-5, with D perhaps matching TRBD1 (5 bases). Germline CDR1 reads SGDLS; CDR2 reads YYNGEE. CDR3 size: 15 residues. Trimming stripped 0 bases from V and 4 bases from J, with 11 bases between.

The genes are TRBV5-1 and TRBJ1-2; 7 bases align to TRBD1. Germline CDR1 and CDR2: SGHRS and YFSETQ. This CDR3 is built from 13 residues. With 4 bases clipped from V and 7 bases from J, the junction kept 7 bases outside the gene matches. The DNA for the CDR3 is TGCGCCAGCAGCGGGGACAGATCCTCTGGCTACACCTTC. Its translation: CASSGDRSSGYTF. Looking up the rest from reference TRBV5-1 and TRBJ1-2 gives the full variable domain: KAGVTQTPRYLIKTRGQQVTLSCSPISGHRSVSWYQQTPGQGLQFLFEYFSETQRNKGNFPGRFSGRQFSNSRSEMNVSTLELGDSALYLCASSGDRSSGYTFGSGTRLTVV.

The sample holds many counts of this clonotype. The chain links TRBV6-5 to TRBJ2-1; D is undetermined. Per the germline V gene, CDR1 is MNHEY and CDR2 is SVGAGI. V gave up 0 bases and J gave up 10 bases, with 13 bases separating them. This CDR3 spans 14 amino acids. CDR3 protein: CASSYSNGVQEQFF. DNA for the CDR3: TGTGCCAGCAGTTACTCGAATGGGGTCCAGGAGCAGTTCTTC.

The gene calls are TRBV5-1 and TRBJ1-5, with D perhaps TRBD1 (6 bases). The CDR3 has 14 residues. V was pared by 0 bases and J by 6 bases, with 10 bases between. From germline, CDR1 is SGHRS and CDR2 YFSETQ. The CDR3: CASSLGQEGQPQHF. The CDR3 DNA is TGCGCCAGCAGCTTGGGACAGGAAGGTCAGCCCCAGCATTTT.

This chain connects TRBV7-2 to TRBJ1-5; tentative D call: TRBD1 (5 bases). This CDR3 is 16 amino acids long. Trimming shortened V by 5 bases and J by 5 bases, and 19 bases separated the two germline ends. Germline CDR1 SGHTA, CDR2 FQGNSA. The CDR3 nucleotides read TGTGCCAGCAGCCCTAGGGCAGGGTCATTGGATCAGCCCCAGCATTTT. This encodes CASSPRAGSLDQPQHF.

The sample holds one count of this clonotype. At one of its ends the junction is not consistent with the germline gene, which may arise from a read error. This chain joins TRBV15 and TRBJ1-2; D unclear. In germline, CDR1 is LNHNV, CDR2 YYDKDF (reference sequence). The CDR3 is 13 amino acids. The CDR3 loop reads CATSRGQDYGCTF. For the CDR3, the DNA is TGTGCCACCAGCAGAGGACAAGACTATGGCTGCACCTTC.

This clonotype was picked up a small number of times. The chain is built from TRBV15 and TRBJ2-3; perhaps TRBD1 as D (5 bases). Looked up from germline, CDR1 is LNHNV and CDR2 is YYDKDF (reference sequence). The germline V and J ends were trimmed by 0 bases and 8 bases, with 9 bases remaining between them. The CDR3 spans 13 residues. CDR3: CATSRDKQGTQYF. The CDR3 DNA sequence: TGTGCCACCAGCAGAGACAAGCAGGGTACGCAGTATTTT.

This clonotype was found a few times. This chain uses TRBV7-9 with TRBJ2-1; the match to TRBD1 covers 8 bases. Germline values: CDR1 SEHNR, CDR2 FQNEAQ (reference sequence). This CDR3 contains 16 residues. With V trimmed by 8 bases and J by 0 bases, 9 bases remained unmatched. The CDR3 bases are TGTGCCAGCCACGGGACAGGCGATAGCTCCTACAATGAGCAGTTCTTC. This codes for CASHGTGDSSYNEQFF.

In its sample, this clonotype was seen a few times. The J gene is TRBJ2-5, the V gene TRBV7-2, with TRBD2 as a possible D gene (7 bases). Trimming cost V 4 bases and J 4 bases, with 13 bases left between them. The CDR3 length is 14 residues. The germline gives CDR1 SGHTA, CDR2 FQGNSA. The CDR3 DNA reads TGTGCCAGCAGCTCGACAGGCGGGGGAGAGACCCAGTACTTC. It encodes CASSSTGGGETQYF.

The rearrangement joins TRBV20-1 to TRBJ2-1; 11 bases fit TRBD2. Germline lookup yields CDR1 DFQATT and CDR2 SNEGSKA (reference sequence). V lost 6 bases, J lost 0 bases, and 13 bases stayed unmatched. The CDR3 is made up of 18 amino acids. The CDR3 is CSAYLLAGGTSSYNEQFF. Written as DNA, the CDR3 is TGCAGTGCGTACCTGCTAGCGGGGGGCACAAGCTCCTACAATGAGCAGTTCTTC.

This clonotype was seen more than once but under ten times. J is TRBJ1-1 and V is TRBV6-5; tentatively, D is TRBD1 (5 bases). Trimming took off 7 bases at V and 1 base at J, with 16 bases between the two ends. The germline gives CDR1 MNHEY, CDR2 SVGAGI. The CDR3 is made up of 15 amino acids. CDR3 amino acids: CASIGEGKENTEAFF. The DNA of the CDR3 is TGTGCCAGCATAGGGGAGGGGAAGGAGAACACTGAAGCTTTCTTT.

This sequence joins TRBV4-1 and TRBJ1-1; D perhaps matches TRBD1 (5 bases). Trimming pared 8 bases from V and 0 bases from J, leaving 13 bases between. Per germline, CDR1 MGHRA and CDR2 YSYEKL. This CDR3 spans 14 amino acids. CDR3 nucleotides: TGCGCCAGCGGGCCCAGGGTGATGAACACTGAAGCTTTCTTT. Translating it yields CASGPRVMNTEAFF.

The J gene is TRBJ2-7, the V gene TRBV5-1, with D perhaps TRBD1 or TRBD2 (6 bases each). The ends were cut back, 0 bases at V and 7 bases at J, with 14 bases in the middle. Per the germline V gene, CDR1 is SGHRS and CDR2 is YFSETQ. The CDR3 loop spans 14 amino acids. The CDR3 region is CASSLAGATGEQYF. CDR3 in DNA: TGCGCCAGCAGCTTGGCGGGGGCCACCGGGGAGCAGTACTTC.

The chain links TRBV9 to TRBJ1-2; D remains ambiguous. Looked up from germline, CDR1 is SGDLS and CDR2 is YYNGEE. The length of the CDR3 is 12 residues. The ends were cut back, 1 base at V and 6 bases at J, with 7 bases in the middle. CDR3 residues: CASSVQAHGYTF. CDR3 DNA: TGTGCCAGCAGCGTACAGGCGCATGGCTACACCTTC. The variable domain in full, completed from reference TRBV9 and TRBJ1-2, reads DSGVTQTPKHLITATGQRVTLRCSPRSGDLSVYWYQQSLDQGLQFLIQYYNGEERAKGNILERFSAQQFPDLHSELNLSSLELGDSALYFCASSVQAHGYTFGSGTRLTVV.